A selection of T cell receptor beta chains follows, all from one sample in a study of neurological immune-mediated disorders. Using its own MiXCR run on the 5' RACE reads, TCRdb lists one record per CDR3 protein. The data show under 85,000 distinct CDR3 sequences, 13% to 15% seen once. Sequenced input: PBMCs. Source of these receptors: a woman aged 50 to 60 in good health. CDR3s include the opening cysteine and the closing phenylalanine or tryptophan. A D gene is named only where the DNA matches it firmly. Size is stated for part of the rows, as once, few or many counts, or as a class when the clone is expanded.

TRBJ2-3	many	NA	TRBV20-1	TGCAGTGCTAGATCACCGGGACAAAGCACAGATACGCAGTATTTT	CSARSPGQSTDTQYF
TRBJ2-1	many	NA	TRBV10-3	TGTGCCATCAGTGAGCGGGGGAATGAGCAGTTCTTC	CAISERGNEQFF
TRBJ1-1	NA	NA	TRBV12-3/TRBV12-4	TGTGCCAACAGTTTAGCGGTACAGCTCACTGAAGCTTTCTTT	CANSLAVQLTEAFF
TRBJ2-3	many	TRBD2	TRBV20-1	TGCAGTTCACAAGGCCCGGGGGGACCGGGAGATACGCAGTATTTT	CSSQGPGGPGDTQYF
TRBJ1-5	many	NA	TRBV12-3/TRBV12-4	TGTGCCAGCAGTTTAGGCCGGGACAATCAGCCCCAGCATTTT	CASSLGRDNQPQHF
TRBJ1-1	NA	NA	TRBV28	TGTGCCAGCAGTTTAATTCGACTTACAGGGAGGGGTGAAGCTTTCTTT	CASSLIRLTGRGEAFF
TRBJ2-3	many	TRBD2	TRBV5-1	TGCGCCAGCAGCCCCGGGGGGTCAGATACGCAGTATTTT	CASSPGGSDTQYF
TRBJ2-3	many	NA	TRBV7-3	TGTGCCAGCAGCTTAGCACCGACAGACACAGATACGCAGTATTTT	CASSLAPTDTDTQYF
TRBJ2-1	many	NA	TRBV21-1	TGTGCCAGCAGCCCCCCGTGGCCTAGCGGAAACAATGAGCAGTTCTTC	CASSPPWPSGNNEQFF
TRBJ1-1	few	NA	TRBV24-1	TGTGCCACCAGAGCGGGTCCGAACACTGAAGCTTTCTTT	CATRAGPNTEAFF
TRBJ2-5	many	NA	TRBV3-1	TGTGCCAGCACCCAACAAGAGACCCAGTACTTC	CASTQQETQYF
TRBJ2-5	many	NA	TRBV12-3/TRBV12-4	TGTGCCAGCAGTTCTGGGGGTATAAAGACCCAGTACTTC	CASSSGGIKTQYF
TRBJ2-1	many	NA	TRBV7-6	TGTGCCAGCAGCTTATTTGGGGGATACAATGAGCAGTTCTTC	CASSLFGGYNEQFF
TRBJ2-7	many	NA	TRBV9	TGTGCCAGCAGCCCCGAAGGGGGGCTTTGGGGCGAGCAGTACTTC	CASSPEGGLWGEQYF
TRBJ2-2	many	NA	TRBV5-1	TGCGCCAGCAGCTTGGGACCCGCGAACACCGGGGAGCTGTTTTTT	CASSLGPANTGELFF
TRBJ2-5	few	TRBD1	TRBV5-5	TGTGCCAGCAGCTTGGTGGGGACAGGGGCTAGAGAGACCCAGTACTTC	CASSLVGTGARETQYF
TRBJ1-2	many	TRBD1	TRBV5-1	TGCGCCAGCAGTTTGACGTTGGACAGGCCCGACTACACCTTC	CASSLTLDRPDYTF
TRBJ2-7	many	NA	TRBV9	TGTGCCAGCAGCCCGCGACAGGGACTCTACGAGCAGTACTTC	CASSPRQGLYEQYF
TRBJ2-1	few	NA	TRBV5-1	TGCGCCAGCAGCCCGGGGCCCTCGAGCTCCTACAATGAGCAGTTCTTC	CASSPGPSSSYNEQFF
TRBJ2-3	many	TRBD2	TRBV7-2	TGTGCCAGCAGCCCGATAGCGGGGGGGCCGAGTGTAGATACGCAGTATTTT	CASSPIAGGPSVDTQYF
TRBJ1-1	many	NA	TRBV5-1	TGCGCCAGCAGCTTGGGGGGCCCCGCGGAAGCTTTCTTT	CASSLGGPAEAFF
TRBJ2-3	many	TRBD2	TRBV5-1	TGCGCCAGCCGAACCCCAGCGGGAGGGCGAGATACGCAGTATTTT	CASRTPAGGRDTQYF
TRBJ1-6	many	NA	TRBV5-1	TGCGCCAGCAGCTTGGGACAGGCCTTT	CASSLGQAF
TRBJ1-4	NA	TRBD1	TRBV14	TGTGCCAGCAGCCAAAGGGATCAACAGGGGATGAATGAAAAACTGTTTTTT	CASSQRDQQGMNEKLFF
TRBJ1-4	NA	NA	TRBV2	TGTGCCAGCAGTGAATCGGACAGCGTGGCAACTAATGAAAAAATGTTTTTT	CASSESDSVATNEKMFF
TRBJ2-2	few	NA	TRBV15	TGTGCCACCAGCAGAGGAACAGGGAACACCGGGGAGCTGTTTTTT	CATSRGTGNTGELFF
TRBJ2-5	many	NA	TRBV28	TGTGCCAGCAGTTTCGCGTCGGAAGCTACAGGAGAGACCCAGTACTTC	CASSFASEATGETQYF
TRBJ2-3	many	NA	TRBV12-3/TRBV12-4	TGTGCCAGCAGTCGGAGGACAGATGGCACAGATACGCAGTATTTT	CASSRRTDGTDTQYF
TRBJ2-7	many	TRBD1	TRBV5-1	TGCGCCAGCAGCCGGGACCGGGACAGCTACTACGAGCAGTACTTC	CASSRDRDSYYEQYF
TRBJ2-7	many	TRBD1	TRBV20-1	TGCAGTGCTAGTCAGGTCTCACTTGGACAGGGAAAGATCTACGAGCAGTACTTC	CSASQVSLGQGKIYEQYF
TRBJ2-1	NA	TRBD2	TRBV20-1	TGCAGTGCAAGTAGCGGGGGTTACGATGAGCAGTGCTTC	CSASSGGYDEQCF
TRBJ1-1	many	TRBD1	TRBV5-1	TGCGCCAGCAGCGCGTCAGGGGGGGGGTGGAACACTGAAGCTTTCTTT	CASSASGGGWNTEAFF
TRBJ2-1	many	NA	TRBV20-1	TGCAGTGCTTCGAACCATTGGGTTGAGCAGTTCTTC	CSASNHWVEQFF
TRBJ2-3	many	NA	TRBV2	TGTGCCAGCAGTGACGGCACAGATACGCAGTATTTT	CASSDGTDTQYF
TRBJ2-3	many	NA	TRBV12-3/TRBV12-4	TGTGCCAGCAGTTTATGGGCTAGTAGGACAGATACGCAGTATTTT	CASSLWASRTDTQYF
TRBJ2-1	few	TRBD2	TRBV2	TGTGCCAGCAGTGGGGCGGGGGGGCTAGCGAGTGAGCAGTTCTTC	CASSGAGGLASEQFF
TRBJ2-5	many	NA	TRBV29-1	TGCAGCGTTGAAGCTGGAAGGACAGAGACCCAGTACTTC	CSVEAGRTETQYF
TRBJ2-1	many	TRBD2	TRBV20-1	TGCAGTGCTAGTGTTCCTAGCGGGGGTTCCTATGAGCAGTTCTTC	CSASVPSGGSYEQFF
TRBJ2-1	many	TRBD2	TRBV11-2	TGTGCCAGCAGCTCTCGCGGGAGACGAACCTACAATGAGCAGTTCTTC	CASSSRGRRTYNEQFF
TRBJ2-7	many	NA	TRBV5-5	TGTGCCAGCAGCTTGTGGGCCGCTTCCTACGAGCAGTACTTC	CASSLWAASYEQYF
TRBJ2-4	many	NA	TRBV3-1	TGTGCCAGCACGTCCACGACCTGGGCCAAAAACATTCAGTACTTC	CASTSTTWAKNIQYF